The source of this T cell receptor beta chain is a study of shared clonotypes between healthy human individuals. Study-level background: The people who gave samples were a couple of women and three men aged 18 to 49.

The CDR3 covers 13 residues. Between the trimmed V and J ends, which lost 4 bases and 0 bases, there was a span of 6 bases. The V gene's germline CDR1 is WNHNN and CDR2 SYGVQD (reference sequence). This clone was counted once. Its antigen is still unknown. At the DNA level, this CDR3 is encoded by other sequences in the same sample as well. Study-wide results and caveats: Researchers found naive subsets generally carried larger estimated richness than memory subsets.

Generated by immunoSEQ multiplex PCR, the TCRdb table keeps only in-frame clones and is missing some. The sample has 1.6 million or so clones; roughly 98.5% are singletons. Sequencing input: naive CD4+ T cells sorted from blood. Noted subset: CD45RA+ positively selected. The chain couples TRBV10-1 to TRBJ1-1, with a weak D call TRBD1 (5 bases). The clonotype comes from a man younger than 40 in good health. The DNA of the CDR3 is TGCGCCAGCAGTGGACAGTTGAACACTGAAGCTTTCTTT. Its protein product is CASSGQLNTEAFF.